This T cell receptor beta chain was documented in a study of T cell responses to AZD1222 COVID-19 vaccine (dated by TCRdb to about 2021). Turning to the overall study: TCR sequencing covered some 250 trial participants: around 210 given two doses of AZD1222 and around 25 given two doses of MenACWY control vaccine. Trial participants were enrolled by age into subgroups of 18-55, 56-69 and 70-plus years, and about 150, 27 and 61 TCR-sequenced participants, respectively, were included in these subgroups.

Overall results and qualifications from the work: Only five or six AZD1222 recipients were SARS-CoV-2 seropositive at baseline, limiting conclusions about previously exposed vaccinees. Because no samples from the day 14 peak response were available, repertoires could be characterized only after the peak T cell response. Nearly half of unique spike-specific TCRs reportedly recognized epitopes outside regions mutated in the B.1.351 and B.1.1.7 variants. Most participants were white British and females outnumbered males, and the authors suggested that clonal diversity may have been underestimated. The 56-69-year group was small, and its depth increase did not reach significance, likely because of low power. Vaccine-associated CD4 TCRs spanned the whole spike protein, with dominant responses in regions 160-218 and 743-854. Spike-specific TCR breadth and depth rose significantly after two AZD1222 doses compared with day 0 and with MenACWY recipients.

The time point label corresponds to: about 28 days (+/-7) after the second vaccine dose. AZD1222 recipients given second doses at about 4 weeks or at about 12 weeks were pooled, since spike-specific TCR depth and breadth were not found to differ between the two schedules. Vaccinee samples were obtained from the UK trials COV001 and COV002, which included a single-blind randomized controlled phase 2/3 trial of AZD1222 (ChAdOx1 nCoV-19) in healthy adults. For TCRbeta chain sequencing, PBMC samples from trial participants were taken at day 0 and at day 28 after the second dose. As to this clone: It has no known antigen specificity. Base qualities are not at hand, and no much larger clone is one base apart.

Measured from the cysteine to the phenylalanine, the CDR3 is 15 residues long. Only the CDR3 DNA stays, 45 bases, in frame from base 1. Between the V and J ends, shortened by 4 bases and 9 bases respectively, the junction contains 16 bases. CDR1 and CDR2, looked up from the germline V gene (reference sequence), are LNHNV and YYDKDF. The CDR3 regions of human TCRbeta chains were subjected to immunosequencing. The paper's processing steps were these. TCRs in the repertoires were compared against a reference library of SARS-CoV-2-specific TCRs that had been generated with the MIRA antigen-specificity platform. Breadth was defined as the fraction of unique TCRs that were SARS-CoV-2-associated. Depth was defined as the fraction of total T cells that were SARS-CoV-2-associated. Using the MIRA data, each spike-specific TCR was assigned both to the spike region to which the TCR was reactive and to a CD4 or CD8 class. Log10-transformed breadth and depth values were compared by one-way ANOVA with Sidak's multiple comparisons tests. Imported from immuneACCESS, the table was reduced by TCRdb to in-frame sequences with V and J called. These copies leave out some clones; in studies compared against another copy, an unresolved V gene accounts for under half, and the cause of the remainder is not known. That table gives V, J and clone size, and the DNA gave D and trimming. Here the sample has roughly 200,000 clones; 90% to 95% occur a single time. In total, the top ten clones hold 3.4% of the sample.

This sample comprised peripheral blood, obtained 28 days after the second AZD1222 dose. This chain is built from TRBV15 and TRBJ1-6, and possibly TRBD1, on 6 matching bases. This clonotype was sampled from an adult who received the AZD1222 COVID-19 vaccine. Here is the DNA: TGTGCCACCAGCACGAACCGGGACATAGGTTCACCCCTCCACTTT. The encoded protein is CATSTNRDIGSPLHF.